These 29 T cell receptor beta chains originate from one sample sequenced in a study of T cell repertoires in cytomegalovirus infection. One entry per CDR3 protein results from TCRdb running MiXCR on the reads. The sample shows around 450,000 distinct CDR3 sequences, 10% to 12% of them seen only once. Sequencing used PBMCs. Receptors were obtained from a human donor in good health (CMV status not recorded). Some clones in this sample may be carry-over from other donors' samples.

Ten or more counts support this clonotype. CDR3 DNA: TGCAGTGCTAGAGATGGGACAGGGTACGAGCAGTACTTC. Protein: CSARDGTGYEQYF. The rearrangement uses TRBV20-1 and TRBJ2-7; 9 nucleotides align to TRBD1. Germline loops: CDR1 DFQATT, CDR2 SNEGSKA (reference sequence). J lost 4 bases, V lost 0 bases, and 1 base had no gene match. The CDR3 has 13 amino acids.

This clonotype has a count of ten or more. The chain combines TRBV6-2 or TRBV6-3 with TRBJ2-1; TRBD2 aligns across 7 bases. The germline CDR1 and CDR2 sequences are MNHEY and SVGEGT. The CDR3 has 16 residues. The ends lost 6 bases at V and 6 bases at J; junction bases unmatched: 14. The CDR3 is CASSPATGLGFNEQFF. The CDR3 nucleotides are TGTGCCAGCAGCCCCGCTACCGGACTAGGGTTCAATGAGCAGTTCTTC.

Written as DNA, the CDR3 is TGTGCCAGCACCTCGGGAGTAGCGGGCTACAATGAGCAGTTCTTC. Residues: CASTSGVAGYNEQFF. The chain carries TRBV28 and TRBJ2-1, with TRBD2 matching 7 bases. Germline trimming cut 7 bases from V and 3 bases from J; bases unmatched to any gene: 9. This CDR3 region has 15 residues. Germline CDR1 and CDR2: MDHEN and SYDVKM.

This clonotype appeared many times. The chain is built from TRBV6-1 and TRBJ2-5; TRBD1 agrees at 9 bases. The V segment lost 8 bases and the J segment 6 bases; nucleotides outside the gene matches: 10. Germline V gene sequence: CDR1 MNHNS, CDR2 SASEGT. The CDR3 consists of 14 residues. This CDR3 reads CASSGTGRAKTQYF. In DNA, the CDR3 is TGTGCCAGCTCTGGGACAGGGAGGGCGAAGACCCAGTACTTC.

This clonotype was counted many times. The rearrangement joins TRBV7-3 to TRBJ2-3; 15 bases line up with TRBD2. J gave up 5 bases and V 5 bases, and 8 bases lay outside the gene matches. Germline V gives CDR1 SGHTA, CDR2 FQGTGA. This CDR3 contains 17 residues. CDR3 nucleotides: TGTGCCAGCAGCCTAAGGGGACTAGCGGGAGGAGGAGATACGCAGTATTTT. Protein sequence: CASSLRGLAGGGDTQYF.

There are many counts of this clonotype. The chain has TRBV11-3 and TRBJ1-6; D is perhaps TRBD1 (5 bases). This CDR3 comprises 13 residues. Germline values: CDR1 SGHNT, CDR2 YENEEA. V was clipped by 5 bases and J by 6 bases, with 8 bases between them. This CDR3 reads CASSQGRNSPLHF. Here the CDR3 DNA reads TGTGCCAGCAGCCAGGGACGTAATTCACCCCTCCACTTT.

The sample holds many counts of this clonotype. The V call is TRBV4-1, the J call TRBJ2-7; tentatively, D is TRBD1 (6 bases). The germline V gene has CDR1 MGHRA and CDR2 YSYEKL. V was clipped by 1 base and J by 5 bases, with 18 bases between them. The CDR3 extends over 16 amino acids. DNA of the CDR3: TGCGCCAGCAGCCAAGCCGCAACAGGGCCGGGGAACGAGCAGTACTTC. Amino acids: CASSQAATGPGNEQYF.

This clonotype was observed a single time. The chain combines TRBV18 with TRBJ2-1; no firm D call. This CDR3 is built from 14 residues. CDR1 KGHSH and CDR2 LQKENI come from the germline V gene. V was trimmed by 4 bases and J by 7 bases, leaving 14 bases between them. CDR3 amino acids: CASSHQDGRNEQFF. In DNA, the CDR3 is TGTGCCAGCTCACACCAGGACGGGCGGAATGAGCAGTTCTTC. The entire variable domain, with the rest obtained from reference TRBV18 and TRBJ2-1, is as follows: NAGVMQNPRHLVRRRGQEARLRCSPMKGHSHVYWYRQLPEEGLKFMVYLQKENIIDESGMPKERFSAEFPKEGPSILRIQQVVRGDSAAYFCASSHQDGRNEQFFGPGTRLTVL.

This clonotype was recorded many times. The V and J genes are TRBV10-3 and TRBJ2-7; TRBD2 matches at 12 bases. The CDR3 runs 14 residues. Germline lookup yields CDR1 ENHRY and CDR2 SYGVKD. V dropped 6 bases and J dropped 1; count of bases not matched to a gene: 1. CDR3 sequence: CAISGLAGSYEQYF. CDR3 in DNA: TGTGCCATCAGCGGACTAGCGGGATCCTACGAGCAGTACTTC.

This clonotype was observed at least ten times. The rearrangement links TRBV6-1 to TRBJ1-2; D might be TRBD1 (6 bases). There are 15 residues in the CDR3. Trimming took 1 base from V and 2 from J, leaving 11 bases between them. Germline loops: CDR1 MNHNS, CDR2 SASEGT. Here the CDR3 DNA reads TGTGCCAGCAGTGAAGGCGGGGGGCCAAACTATGGCTACACCTTC. Amino acid sequence: CASSEGGGPNYGYTF.

The chain joins TRBV11-2 to TRBJ2-1; D gene uncertain. Germline assignment: CDR1 SGHAT and CDR2 FQNNGV. V lost 0 bases to trimming and J lost 4 bases, with 7 bases between them. The CDR3 covers 14 residues. Here the CDR3 DNA reads TGTGCCAGCAGCTTAGATCCGGGTTACAATGAGCAGTTCTTC. This translates into CASSLDPGYNEQFF.

This clonotype has ten or more counts. The CDR3, as DNA: TGTGCCAGCAGCCACCTTTCCCCGGCAAGGCAATACAATGAGCAGTTCTTC. Translation gives CASSHLSPARQYNEQFF. This rearrangement joins TRBV11-2 to TRBJ2-1; D unclear. Trimming shortened V by 5 bases and J by 4 bases, and 21 bases separated the two germline ends. CDR3 size: 17 residues. Per the germline V gene, CDR1 is SGHAT and CDR2 is FQNNGV.

This clonotype has only a few counts. The chain combines TRBV10-3 with TRBJ1-1, with D maybe TRBD1 (5 bases). V lost 4 bases and J 5 bases, leaving 17 bases between the germline ends. Germline-derived CDR1 and CDR2 are ENHRY and SYGVKD. The CDR3 has 15 amino acids. Here the CDR3 reads CAISVSQDFGTEAFF. CDR3 nucleotide sequence: TGTGCCATCAGTGTTTCACAGGACTTCGGAACTGAAGCTTTCTTT.

The chain carries TRBV29-1 and TRBJ1-2; the D gene is possibly TRBD1 (6 bases). The ends were cut back, 5 bases at V and 7 bases at J, with 11 bases in the middle. The CDR3 length is 11 residues. The germline V gene encodes CDR1 SQVTM and CDR2 ANQGSEA. The CDR3 coding sequence is TGCAGCGTTCTACAGGGAGGTGGCTACACCTTC. This gives the protein CSVLQGGGYTF.

The chain uses TRBV23-1 and TRBJ2-6, with D unresolved. TRBV23-1 is known as an ORF, though its function is uncertain. The V end was cut by 2 bases, the J end by 0 bases, with 11 bases between. The CDR3 has 17 residues. In nucleotides, the CDR3 is TGCGCCAGCAGTCAAGAGGTGAACCTCTCTGGGGCCAACGTCCTGACTTTC. Translating it yields CASSQEVNLSGANVLTF.

The chain employs TRBV5-4 and TRBJ2-5, with D possibly called TRBD1 or TRBD2 (7 bases each). The CDR3 consists of 16 residues. The V and J ends lost 0 bases and 6 bases respectively, with 18 bases between them. The germline V gene encodes CDR1 SGHNT and CDR2 YYREEE (reference sequence). DNA of the CDR3: TGTGCCAGCAGCTTGGTGGAGGGGGCCGGGAGGAAGACCCAGTACTTC. It yields the protein CASSLVEGAGRKTQYF.

V usage is TRBV29-1 and J usage is TRBJ1-2, with 10 positions matching TRBD1. The V gene's germline CDR1 is SQVTM and CDR2 ANQGSEA. With 1 base clipped from V and 8 bases from J, the junction kept 10 bases outside the gene matches. The CDR3 is 15 residues long. The CDR3 region is CSVEVSGTGALGYTF. In DNA, the CDR3 is TGCAGCGTTGAAGTCTCCGGGACAGGGGCCTTGGGCTACACCTTC.

This clonotype was recorded many times. This chain links TRBV3-1 with TRBJ2-4; D not certain. CDR3 size: 15 residues. Germline CDR1 and CDR2: LGHDT and YNNKEL (reference sequence). Trimming left V 0 bases short and J 0 bases short, with 6 bases between. CDR3: CASSQEGIAKNIQYF. The CDR3 DNA is TGTGCCAGCAGCCAAGAGGGGATAGCCAAAAACATTCAGTACTTC.

With respect to this clonotype: Being one base from a much bigger clone, this may be a read error. The gene calls are TRBV6-6 and TRBJ2-7, with D maybe TRBD1 (5 bases). The CDR3 extends over 17 amino acids. Germline CDR1 reads MNHNY; CDR2 reads SVGAGI (reference sequence). Here the CDR3 DNA reads TGTGCCAGCAGTTACTCGCAGGGTAATGGGAATACCTACGAGCAGGACTTC. Translating it yields CASSYSQGNGNTYEQDF.

This clonotype was counted at least ten times. This sequence joins TRBV20-1 and TRBJ2-1; possibly TRBD2 for D (7 bases). V gave up 1 base and J gave up 4 bases, with 23 bases separating them. Germline-derived CDR1 and CDR2 are DFQATT and SNEGSKA (reference sequence). This CDR3 is built from 18 residues. The CDR3 bases are TGCAGTGCTAGAGCCCCACTCCTGACGGGGGGCTGGTACAATGAGCAGTTCTTC. Amino acid sequence: CSARAPLLTGGWYNEQFF.

This clonotype was observed a single time. A read error may be the cause here, since a much bigger clone is one base away. The V and J genes are TRBV3-1 and TRBJ2-6; TRBD1 aligns across 8 bases. Germline V gives CDR1 LGHDT, CDR2 YNNKEL (reference sequence). The CDR3 is made up of 16 amino acids. DNA for the CDR3: TGTGCCAGCAGCCCTGACAGGGGAACTGGGACCAACGTCCTGACTTTC. It specifies CASSPDRGTGTNVLTF.

This clonotype was counted ten times or more. The chain recombines TRBV27 with TRBJ1-1; TRBD1 is a possible D gene (5 bases). Germline CDR1 reads MNHEY; CDR2 reads SMNVEV (reference sequence). V gave up 6 bases and J gave up 2 bases, with 16 bases separating them. This CDR3 is 15 amino acids long. DNA of the CDR3: TGTGCCAGCAGAACGATGAGCAGGGCCAACACTGAAGCTTTCTTT. Translation gives CASRTMSRANTEAFF.

This clonotype was seen ten or more times. The chain has TRBV7-2 and TRBJ1-2; D unclear. V lost 7 bases and J lost 8, with 17 bases in between. From germline, CDR1 is SGHTA and CDR2 FQGNSA. The CDR3 spans 13 residues. The CDR3 protein is CASTSQTGFGYTF. CDR3 bases: TGTGCCAGCACTTCACAAACGGGATTCGGCTACACCTTC.

V gene TRBV20-1 combines with J gene TRBJ2-7; a possible D gene is TRBD2 (6 bases). The CDR3 has 15 amino acids. The germline gives CDR1 DFQATT, CDR2 SNEGSKA (reference sequence). With 4 bases removed from V and 3 bases from J, the gap between germline ends came to 19 bases. Written as DNA, the CDR3 is TGCAGTGCTATTAGCTGGGGGGAGGACGGCTACGAGCAGTACTTC. This encodes CSAISWGEDGYEQYF.

In this sample, this clonotype turned up many times. This rearrangement joins TRBV19 to TRBJ2-1, with 11 bases identical to TRBD2. The CDR3 covers 17 residues. Germline values: CDR1 LNHDA, CDR2 SQIVND (reference sequence). With V trimmed by 9 bases and J by 10 bases, 20 bases remained unmatched. CDR3 sequence: CARRLGVAGGPREEQFF. DNA for the CDR3: TGTGCCAGACGCCTGGGGGTAGCGGGGGGGCCTAGGGAGGAGCAGTTCTTC.

This clonotype was counted at least ten times. The chain combines TRBV7-2 with TRBJ1-2, with D possibly TRBD1 on 6 matching bases. In germline, CDR1 is SGHTA, CDR2 FQGNSA. Deletions cut 3 bases from V and 2 bases from J, with 10 bases between. The CDR3 runs 14 residues. In DNA, the CDR3 is TGTGCCAGCAGCTTCACAGGGCTGAACTATGGCTACACCTTC. Its protein product is CASSFTGLNYGYTF.

About this clonotype itself: Being one base from a much bigger clone, this may be a read error. The V call is TRBV28, the J call TRBJ1-2; D possibly corresponds to TRBD1 (6 bases). The CDR3 is made up of 14 amino acids. The germline V gene has CDR1 MDHEN and CDR2 SYDVKM. The germline V and J ends were trimmed by 10 bases and 0 bases, with 15 bases remaining between them. This chain's CDR3 is CAIRTDPANYGYTF. CDR3 bases: TGTGCCATCAGGACAGACCCAGCTAACTATGGCTACACCTTC.

This clonotype was detected once. A clone one base away is much larger, so this may be a read error. The chain combines TRBV7-4 with TRBJ2-3; 10 nucleotides align to TRBD2. J was trimmed by 4 bases and V by 5 bases; bases with no gene match: 12. Germline lookup yields CDR1 SGHVT and CDR2 SQSDAQ. This CDR3 region has 17 residues. The CDR3 protein is CASSQTIQRGGADTQYF. CDR3 coding DNA: TGTGCCAGCAGCCAAACTATTCAGCGGGGGGGGGCAGATACGCAGTATTTT.

The chain has TRBV9 and TRBJ2-1; the D gene is possibly TRBD2 (5 bases). Germline V gene data show CDR1 as SGDLS and CDR2 as YYNGEE. The CDR3 has 14 residues. V was cut by 0 bases and J by 5 bases, with 9 bases left in between. The CDR3 here is CASSVEWENNEQFF. CDR3 DNA sequence: TGTGCCAGCAGCGTAGAGTGGGAGAACAATGAGCAGTTCTTC.